This TCR beta chain was observed in a study of T cell clonality in common variable immunodeficiency. Study-wide points: The cause of increased CVID clonality remains unclear without subpopulation sequencing. Fewer TCRbeta clones were shared among CVID subjects than controls. Patient heterogeneity in the CVID cohort limited correlations between repertoire features and clinical complications.

In this sample, this clone turned up many times. Its target is unknown. The read halts 3 residues ahead of the CDR3 end, with the missing end drawn from the germline J gene. The trim removed 1 base at V and 2 bases at J, leaving 1 base unmatched. CDR3 length: 15 amino acids. Per the germline V gene, CDR1 is SGHTA and CDR2 is FQGNSA. Sequencing was performed with immunoSEQ multiplex PCR; in TCRdb, only in-frame clones are kept and a portion is missing. The sample was found to contain some 52,000 clones, and every one recurs. Caucasian heritage predominated among both patients and controls. The source is a person aged 18 to 75 in good health. Sequencing was performed on peripheral blood mononuclear cells. V and J are TRBV7-2 and TRBJ1-2; the match to TRBD1 covers 10 bases. CDR3 loop: CASSLVTGGNYGYTF. CDR3 DNA, as far as it was read: TGTGCCAGCAGCTTAGTGACAGGGGGCAACTATGGC.